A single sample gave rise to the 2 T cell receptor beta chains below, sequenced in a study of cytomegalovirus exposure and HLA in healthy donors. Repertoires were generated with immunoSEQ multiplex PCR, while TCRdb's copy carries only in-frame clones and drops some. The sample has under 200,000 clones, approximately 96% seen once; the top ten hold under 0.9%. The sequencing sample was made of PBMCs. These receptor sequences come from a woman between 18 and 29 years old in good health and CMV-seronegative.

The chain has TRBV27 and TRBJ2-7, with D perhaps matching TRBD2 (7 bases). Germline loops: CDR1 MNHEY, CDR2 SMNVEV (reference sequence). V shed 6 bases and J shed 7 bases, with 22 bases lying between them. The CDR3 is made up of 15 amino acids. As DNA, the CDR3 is TGTGCCAGCAGACAAATAGGGGGGGGCGGTCAAGAGCAGTACTTC. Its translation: CASRQIGGGGQEQYF.

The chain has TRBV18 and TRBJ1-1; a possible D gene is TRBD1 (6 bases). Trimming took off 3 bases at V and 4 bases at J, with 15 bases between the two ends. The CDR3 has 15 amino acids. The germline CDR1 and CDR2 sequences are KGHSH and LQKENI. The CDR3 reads CASSPGGAEGTEAFF. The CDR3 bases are TGTGCCAGCTCACCGGGGGGGGCCGAGGGCACTGAAGCTTTCTTT.